This T cell receptor beta chain derives from a study of blood T cell repertoires in COVID-19. Germline V gene sequence: CDR1 MNHEY, CDR2 SVGAGI. The CDR3 is 12 amino acids. Trimming stripped 6 bases from V and 6 bases from J, with 12 bases between. Profiled with immunoSEQ multiplex PCR; TCRdb holds only in-frame clones, not every one. The sample shows around 200,000 clones, just under 90% of them seen only once. The specimen was peripheral blood. The source is a young man with active or convalescent COVID-19. This chain uses TRBV6-5 with TRBJ2-7; possibly TRBD2 for D (6 bases). CDR3 nucleotides: TGTGCCAGCAGCAATCGGGGGTCCGAGCAGTACTTC. Protein: CASSNRGSEQYF.